This is a list of T cell receptor beta chains from one sample in a study of blood T cell repertoires in COVID-19. The table came from immunoSEQ multiplex PCR; TCRdb's copy has only in-frame clones and leaves some out. The sample carries about 180,000 clones, around 80% recorded once. The material sequenced was peripheral blood. These receptors were obtained from a man in his 70s with active or convalescent COVID-19. Each CDR3 is given with its conserved first and last residue. Each record gives: V gene, clone size, D gene, J gene, CDR3 protein, CDR3 DNA. A D gene is named only where the DNA matches it firmly. Rows may omit the clone size; those that give it use once, few, many or a size class.

v_call: TRBV6-2/TRBV6-3
clone_size: few
d_call: -
j_call: TRBJ2-3
cdr3_aa: CASSFGGGGDTQYF
cdr3_nt: TGTGCCAGCAGTTTTGGTGGAGGCGGAGATACGCAGTATTTT

v_call: TRBV14
clone_size: -
d_call: -
j_call: TRBJ2-3
cdr3_aa: CASSRRTGTDTQYF
cdr3_nt: TGTGCCAGCAGCCGACGGACTGGCACAGATACGCAGTATTTT

v_call: TRBV19
clone_size: -
d_call: TRBD2
j_call: TRBJ2-5
cdr3_aa: CASSMAGGETQYF
cdr3_nt: TGTGCCAGTAGTATGGCGGGGGGAGAGACCCAGTACTTC

v_call: TRBV6-2/TRBV6-3
clone_size: -
d_call: -
j_call: TRBJ2-7
cdr3_aa: CASSPLGAEGGEQYF
cdr3_nt: TGTGCCAGCAGCCCGCTTGGGGCGGAGGGAGGAGAGCAGTACTTC

v_call: TRBV27
clone_size: -
d_call: TRBD2
j_call: TRBJ2-7
cdr3_aa: CASSFSPRSGRWHEQYF
cdr3_nt: TGTGCCAGCAGTTTCTCCCCAAGAAGCGGGAGATGGCACGAGCAGTACTTC

v_call: TRBV5-8
clone_size: -
d_call: TRBD1
j_call: TRBJ1-6
cdr3_aa: CASSLGQGGNSPLHF
cdr3_nt: TGTGCCAGCAGCTTGGGACAGGGCGGGAATTCACCCCTCCACTTT

v_call: TRBV19
clone_size: -
d_call: -
j_call: TRBJ2-1
cdr3_aa: CASSMSLSSYNEQFF
cdr3_nt: TGTGCCAGTAGTATGTCGCTCAGCTCCTACAATGAGCAGTTCTTC

v_call: TRBV5-1
clone_size: once
d_call: -
j_call: TRBJ2-1
cdr3_aa: CASSFPQGEEQFF
cdr3_nt: TGCGCCAGCAGCTTTCCCCAGGGCGAAGAGCAGTTCTTC

v_call: TRBV5-1
clone_size: -
d_call: TRBD1
j_call: TRBJ2-7
cdr3_aa: CASSTATGQRIEQYF
cdr3_nt: TGCGCCAGCAGCACCGCGACGGGACAGCGGATCGAGCAGTACTTC

v_call: TRBV29-1
clone_size: -
d_call: -
j_call: TRBJ1-2
cdr3_aa: CSVEGLPYGYTF
cdr3_nt: TGCAGCGTTGAGGGCCTCCCCTATGGCTACACCTTC

v_call: TRBV19
clone_size: -
d_call: TRBD1
j_call: TRBJ1-5
cdr3_aa: CASSSRGLGQPQHF
cdr3_nt: TGTGCCAGTAGTTCAAGGGGGCTAGGGCAGCCCCAGCATTTT

v_call: TRBV7-2
clone_size: -
d_call: -
j_call: TRBJ1-2
cdr3_aa: CASSLETYQGYTF
cdr3_nt: TGTGCCAGCAGCTTAGAAACTTATCAAGGCTACACCTTC

v_call: TRBV28
clone_size: -
d_call: TRBD1
j_call: TRBJ2-3
cdr3_aa: CASSSQGDADTQYF
cdr3_nt: TGTGCCAGCAGTTCCCAGGGGGACGCAGATACGCAGTATTTT

v_call: TRBV6-1
clone_size: -
d_call: TRBD1
j_call: TRBJ1-1
cdr3_aa: CASSGFPRTGGTEAFF
cdr3_nt: TGTGCCAGCAGTGGATTTCCCCGGACAGGGGGCACTGAAGCTTTCTTT

v_call: TRBV2
clone_size: -
d_call: -
j_call: TRBJ1-1
cdr3_aa: CASSDLGGGDTEAFF
cdr3_nt: TGTGCCAGCAGTGACCTGGGGGGGGGTGACACTGAAGCTTTCTTT

v_call: TRBV7-8
clone_size: -
d_call: TRBD1
j_call: TRBJ1-2
cdr3_aa: CASSARQGRGYTF
cdr3_nt: TGTGCCAGCAGCGCTCGACAGGGTAGGGGCTACACCTTC